The present entry profiles one T cell receptor beta chain with its context. The antigen is unknown. These data originate in a study of cytomegalovirus exposure and HLA in healthy donors. Study conclusions and caveats: Analyzed later, association rates of TCRs varied across HLA loci, with DRB1 most and HLA-C fewest. TCR beta V segments were, for the most part, productive about 87% or about 30% of the time in an earlier analysis.

Germline V gives CDR1 SGHTA, CDR2 FQGNSA. The CDR3 loop spans 14 amino acids. The ends lost 5 bases at V and 2 bases at J; junction bases unmatched: 2. The PCR ran on 60 Vbeta and 13 Jbeta primers. The protocol was immunoSEQ multiplex PCR, while the TCRdb copy is restricted to in-frame clones and leaves out a portion. This table holds 150,000 to 200,000 clones, around 86% found once. The sequence derives from a woman between 18 and 29 years old in good health and CMV-seronegative. The sequenced sample was PBMCs. The chain combines TRBV7-2 with TRBJ2-3; 9 bases match TRBD2. The CDR3 nucleotides read TGTGCCAGCAGCGGCGGGGGGGCCACAGATACGCAGTATTTT. Encoded protein: CASSGGGATDTQYF.